One sample yielded the 10 T cell receptor beta chains listed below, sequenced in a study of blood T cell dynamics during melanoma immunotherapy. TCRdb keeps only in-frame clones here, not all; method: immunoSEQ multiplex PCR. Counted here are under 8,000 clones, over 70% occurring once; the ten biggest clones make up about 30%. Time point: pre-treatment baseline. The sample was blood, taken from a patient treated with checkpoint blockade. The receptor source for this set is a human donor with melanoma.

The sample holds one count of this clone. This chain uses TRBV18 with TRBJ2-2; D perhaps matches TRBD2 (5 bases). Germline V gene data show CDR1 as KGHSH and CDR2 as LQKENI. Trimming shortened V by 3 bases and J by 0 bases, and 8 bases separated the two germline ends. This CDR3 region has 15 residues. CDR3 protein: CASSPEGTNTGELFF. The CDR3 DNA reads as TGTGCCAGCTCACCTGAGGGTACGAACACCGGGGAGCTGTTTTTT. Full variable domain (outside the CDR3, taken from reference TRBV18 and TRBJ2-2): NAGVMQNPRHLVRRRGQEARLRCSPMKGHSHVYWYRQLPEEGLKFMVYLQKENIIDESGMPKERFSAEFPKEGPSILRIQQVVRGDSAAYFCASSPEGTNTGELFFGEGSRLTVL.

This clone appeared once. The chain joins TRBV11-2 to TRBJ2-1; D possibly matches TRBD1 or TRBD2 (5 bases each). Trimming took off 5 bases at V and 6 bases at J, with 17 bases between the two ends. This CDR3 comprises 15 residues. Germline loops: CDR1 SGHAT, CDR2 FQNNGV. The CDR3 coding sequence is TGTGCCAGCAGCAGCGAGGGGCAGCAATTCAATGAGCAGTTCTTC. It translates to CASSSEGQQFNEQFF.

V usage is TRBV6-5 and J usage is TRBJ2-3, with TRBD1 matching 8 bases. With V trimmed by 1 base and J by 1 base, 1 base remained unmatched. Germline V gene sequence: CDR1 MNHEY, CDR2 SVGAGI. There are 15 residues in the CDR3. The CDR3: CASSYWGQGTDTQYF. CDR3 DNA: TGTGCCAGCAGTTACTGGGGACAGGGCACAGATACGCAGTATTTT.

The rearrangement uses TRBV6-1 and TRBJ2-2, with 8 bases that match TRBD1. The germline V gene has CDR1 MNHNS and CDR2 SASEGT. CDR3 size: 14 residues. V gave up 8 bases and J gave up 2 bases; unmatched junction bases: 4. The CDR3 region has the DNA TGTGCCAGCCGGACAGGGTTCAACACCGGGGAGCTGTTTTTT. Its protein is CASRTGFNTGELFF.

CDR3 bases: TGTGCCAGCAGCTTCAGGGGGGCCGACACCGGGGAGCTGTTTTTT. Protein sequence: CASSFRGADTGELFF. This chain connects TRBV5-7 to TRBJ2-2, with a possible D match to TRBD1 (7 bases). TRBV5-7 is an ORF; its function is uncertain. V lost 2 bases to trimming and J lost 3 bases, with 11 bases between them. CDR3 length: 15 amino acids.

This clone was observed once. The V and J genes are TRBV4-2 and TRBJ2-5; the D gene is possibly TRBD2 (5 bases). CDR3 size: 14 residues. Trimming removed 5 bases from V and 4 bases from J, with 14 bases in between. Germline V gives CDR1 LGHNA, CDR2 YNFKEQ. CDR3 in amino acids: CASSLVGEGETQYF. In DNA form, the CDR3 reads TGTGCCAGCAGCTTGGTTGGTGAGGGAGAGACCCAGTACTTC.

Note on this clone: It may be a read error: a sequence one base away is much more abundant. This chain connects TRBV5-6 to TRBJ2-3; 7 bases are shared with TRBD2. The CDR3 is made up of 15 amino acids. The germline V gene has CDR1 SGHDT and CDR2 YYEEEE. The chain's CDR3 is CARSLGGGMGATQYF. The CDR3 region has the DNA TGTGCCCGCAGCTTGGGGGGAGGGATGGGTGCTACGCAGTATTTT. Together with reference TRBV5-6 and TRBJ2-3, the CDR3 gives the full variable domain: DAGVTQSPTHLIKTRGQQVTLRCSPKSGHDTVSWYQQALGQGPQFIFQYYEEEERQRGNFPDRFSGHQFPNYSSELNVNALLLGDSALYLCARSLGGGMGATQYFGPGTRLTVL.

The chain links TRBV18 to TRBJ2-5, with D perhaps matching TRBD1 or TRBD2 (5 bases each). Per the germline V gene, CDR1 is KGHSH and CDR2 is LQKENI. There are 13 residues in the CDR3. Trimming shortened V by 0 bases and J by 5 bases, and 7 bases separated the two germline ends. The CDR3 loop is CASSPPGVETQYF. The DNA for the CDR3 is TGTGCCAGCTCACCACCGGGGGTGGAGACCCAGTACTTC.

The chain carries TRBV9 and TRBJ1-5; D is undetermined. V lost 3 bases to trimming and J lost 4 bases, with 8 bases between them. Germline V lookup: CDR1 SGDLS, CDR2 YYNGEE. This CDR3 is built from 13 residues. CDR3 sequence reads: CASSAHGNQPQHF. DNA of the CDR3: TGTGCCAGCAGCGCACATGGAAATCAGCCCCAGCATTTT.

The genes are TRBV7-1 and TRBJ1-2; 9 nucleotides align to TRBD1. TRBV7-1 is noted as an ORF with a role that remains uncertain. Germline trimming cut 6 bases from V and 6 bases from J; bases unmatched to any gene: 5. This CDR3 contains 13 residues. The CDR3 region is CASSPWTGDGYTF. In DNA form, the CDR3 reads TGTGCCAGCAGTCCCTGGACAGGGGATGGCTACACCTTC.